A single sample is the source of the 14 T cell receptor beta chains below, sequenced in a study of blood T cells in healthy people across ages. PCR was performed a second time for about 7 to 12 cycles using a sample-barcoded 5' primer and a J-beta primer mix. TCRdb re-called the 5' RACE reads with MiXCR, one entry per CDR3 protein. Of about 1,400,000 distinct CDR3 sequences in the sample, 40% to 50% are singletons; the top ten hold approximately 7.9%. Sequenced sample: blood. The receptor source for this set is a woman younger than 35 in good health.

The chain has TRBV10-3 and TRBJ2-1; unclear D gene. The CDR3 contains 16 residues. Germline lookup yields CDR1 ENHRY and CDR2 SYGVKD. V was clipped by 0 bases and J by 3 bases, with 12 bases between them. The CDR3 DNA is TGTGCCATCAGTGAGTCGCGTGGGGTGATCTACAATGAGCAGTTCTTC. Amino acids: CAISESRGVIYNEQFF.

V is TRBV29-1 and J is TRBJ2-5; a weak D match, TRBD2 (5 bases). V was shortened by 7 bases and J by 4 bases, with 13 bases between the two germline ends. The CDR3 contains 12 residues. Germline V gene lookup returns CDR1 SQVTM and CDR2 ANQGSEA. DNA for the CDR3: TGCAGCGGGGGAAAGGAGGTAGAGACCCAGTACTTC. It translates to CSGGKEVETQYF.

The chain employs TRBV28 and TRBJ2-5, with D tentatively TRBD1 (6 bases). The V end lost 2 bases, the J end lost 5 bases, and 12 bases lay between the germline ends. The CDR3 consists of 14 residues. Germline V lookup: CDR1 MDHEN, CDR2 SYDVKM. CDR3 sequence: CASSLVFTGETQYF. CDR3 nucleotides: TGTGCCAGCAGTTTAGTCTTCACAGGGGAGACCCAGTACTTC.

The chain has TRBV11-3 and TRBJ2-1, with 10 bases that match TRBD2. The CDR3 has 18 residues. Trimming took 5 bases from V and 1 from J; bases not matched to a gene: 11. Germline lookup yields CDR1 SGHNT and CDR2 YENEEA. The CDR3 bases are TGTGCCAGCAGCGCCGCCGGTCCTAGCGGGGGTTCCTACAATGAGCAGTTCTTC. Amino acid sequence: CASSAAGPSGGSYNEQFF.

The rearrangement joins TRBV6-5 to TRBJ2-3, with D possibly matching TRBD2 (5 bases). The CDR3 is 16 residues long. In germline, CDR1 is MNHEY, CDR2 SVGAGI. The V end was cut by 10 bases, the J end by 5 bases, with 25 bases between. CDR3 sequence: CATTGLGRQEQDTQYF. CDR3 nucleotide sequence: TGTGCCACTACGGGGTTAGGTCGCCAAGAGCAAGATACGCAGTATTTT.

This chain links TRBV29-1 with TRBJ1-4; 8 bases are shared with TRBD1. Losses at the gene ends were 2 bases for V and 10 bases for J; bases not matched to a gene: 6. The germline CDR1 and CDR2 sequences are SQVTM and ANQGSEA. The CDR3 is made up of 13 amino acids. CDR3: CSVETDRVGKLFF. DNA of the CDR3: TGCAGCGTTGAAACGGACAGGGTCGGAAAACTGTTTTTT.

The CDR3 nucleotides are TGTGCCAGTAGTATGGGCAGCAGCTCCTACGAGCAGTACTTC. It specifies CASSMGSSSYEQYF. The genes are TRBV19 and TRBJ2-4, with unresolved D. The J call may not be correct, given that the DNA end is closer to TRBJ2-7. The germline V gene has CDR1 LNHDA and CDR2 SQIVND (reference sequence). This CDR3 region has 14 residues.

The rearrangement uses TRBV4-1 and TRBJ2-5; D is possibly TRBD1 (6 bases). The ends were cut back, 7 bases at V and 5 bases at J, with 14 bases in the middle. Germline values: CDR1 MGHRA, CDR2 YSYEKL. The CDR3 extends over 13 amino acids. The CDR3, as DNA: TGCGCCAGCATGGATTTTAGGGGGGAGACCCAGTACTTC. As protein: CASMDFRGETQYF.

This clonotype has a handful of counts. This sequence joins TRBV6-6 and TRBJ2-1, with 13 positions matching TRBD2. V lost 4 bases and J lost 3; bases outside the gene matches: 3. CDR1 and CDR2 from the germline V gene are MNHNY and SVGAGI (reference sequence). CDR3 length: 16 residues. This CDR3 reads CASSWGTSGNYNEQFF. In nucleotides, the CDR3 is TGTGCCAGCAGTTGGGGGACTAGCGGGAACTACAATGAGCAGTTCTTC.

This clonotype was recorded only once. V usage is TRBV9 and J usage is TRBJ2-7, with D unresolved. Matching the DNA end better, TRBJ2-4 makes the J call doubtful. The CDR3 has 12 amino acids. CDR1 SGDLS and CDR2 YYNGEE come from the germline V gene. CDR3 DNA: TGTGCCAGCAGCGCGAGCGAAAACATTCAGTACTTC. It is translated as CASSASENIQYF.

This clonotype was counted a few times. The rearrangement links TRBV4-1 to TRBJ2-3; D is uncertain. Germline lookup yields CDR1 MGHRA and CDR2 YSYEKL. The germline V and J ends were trimmed by 0 bases and 2 bases, with 6 bases remaining between them. The CDR3 has 14 amino acids. CDR3 DNA: TGCGCCAGCAGCCAAGAGCCCACCACAGATACGCAGTATTTT. The encoded protein is CASSQEPTTDTQYF.

V usage is TRBV27 and J usage is TRBJ1-2, with TRBD1 as a possible D gene (6 bases). Germline CDR1 is MNHEY and CDR2 is SMNVEV (reference sequence). The CDR3 is 15 amino acids. V was pared by 4 bases and J by 0 bases, with 12 bases between. This chain's CDR3 is CASSYDRSSNYGYTF. CDR3 coding DNA: TGTGCCAGCAGTTACGACAGGTCTTCTAACTATGGCTACACCTTC.

The chain links TRBV4-1 to TRBJ2-7; D remains unclear. Trimming took off 3 bases at V and 3 bases at J, with 6 bases between the two ends. The CDR3 length is 12 residues. Per germline, CDR1 MGHRA and CDR2 YSYEKL. This chain's CDR3 is CASSQNYYEQYF. DNA for the CDR3: TGCGCCAGCAGCCAGAACTACTACGAGCAGTACTTC.

This chain links TRBV14 with TRBJ2-7, with D maybe TRBD2 (6 bases). The V gene's germline CDR1 is SGHDN and CDR2 FVKESK. V dropped 4 bases and J dropped 6 bases, with 19 bases sitting between them. This CDR3 has 15 residues. CDR3 region: CASSPVADWGGEQYF. CDR3 coding DNA: TGTGCCAGCAGCCCTGTCGCGGATTGGGGAGGCGAGCAGTACTTC.